Presented here are 18 T cell receptor beta chains from one specimen sequenced in a study of cytomegalovirus exposure and HLA in healthy donors. Sequencing was performed with immunoSEQ multiplex PCR; in TCRdb, only in-frame clones are kept and a portion is missing. The top ten clones hold roughly 4% of a sample with roughly 98,000 clones, 87% of them seen once. Sequencing input: PBMCs. These receptors were taken from a woman between 25 and 40 years old in good health and CMV-seronegative.

This clone was seen a single time. This chain connects TRBV5-1 to TRBJ2-2; a weak D match, TRBD2 (5 bases). The CDR3 loop spans 15 amino acids. Germline V gene sequence: CDR1 SGHRS, CDR2 YFSETQ. V was cut by 2 bases and J by 1 base, with 9 bases left in between. As DNA, the CDR3 is TGCGCCAGCAGCTTTCAACTAGAGAACACCGGGGAGCTGTTTTTT. Translation gives CASSFQLENTGELFF.

The chain uses TRBV7-3 and TRBJ2-7, with 7 bases fitting TRBD2. The CDR3 runs to 13 residues. The V gene end was trimmed by 5 bases and the J gene end by 6 bases; junction bases not matched to a gene: 7. Germline-derived CDR1 and CDR2 are SGHTA and FQGTGA. The CDR3 DNA sequence: TGTGCCAGCAGCCTTCGCGGGGGTACCGAGCAGTACTTC. Protein: CASSLRGGTEQYF.

The rearrangement joins TRBV10-3 to TRBJ1-2, with 11 bases matching TRBD1. V lost 3 bases to trimming and J lost 1 base; unmatched junction nucleotides: 1. The germline gives CDR1 ENHRY, CDR2 SYGVKD. This CDR3 has 15 amino acids. The CDR3 reads CAISEGTGGNYGYTF. CDR3 DNA: TGTGCCATCAGTGAAGGGACAGGGGGTAACTATGGCTACACCTTC.

The chain uses TRBV9 and TRBJ1-5; 7 bases are shared with TRBD1. Trimming removed 5 bases from V and 1 base from J; junction bases left unmatched: 6. This CDR3 is 15 amino acids long. Germline V gene sequence: CDR1 SGDLS, CDR2 YYNGEE. The CDR3 sequence: CASSAQGFSNQPQHF. For the CDR3, the DNA is TGTGCCAGCAGTGCACAGGGGTTCAGCAATCAGCCCCAGCATTTT.

This chain's CDR3 is CASSLNWRADQPQHF. The CDR3 nucleotides are TGTGCCAGCAGCCTAAATTGGAGGGCGGACCAGCCCCAGCATTTT. V usage is TRBV9 and J usage is TRBJ1-5; no clear D. The V and J ends lost 4 bases and 7 bases respectively, with 18 bases between them. The CDR3 loop spans 15 amino acids. Germline V CDR1 and CDR2: SGDLS, YYNGEE.

The chain combines TRBV6-1 with TRBJ1-1; D may be TRBD1 (6 bases). The CDR3 is made up of 17 amino acids. Germline lookup yields CDR1 MNHNS and CDR2 SASEGT. The germline V and J ends were trimmed by 2 bases and 2 bases, with 18 bases remaining between them. The CDR3 bases are TGTGCCAGCAGTGAATTTTTGGGGGCTGAGAAAAACACTGAAGCTTTCTTT. Amino acid sequence: CASSEFLGAEKNTEAFF.

This sequence joins TRBV14 and TRBJ1-2; TRBD1 matches 8 bases. J gave up 4 bases and V 2 bases, and 15 bases lay outside the gene matches. CDR1 and CDR2 from the germline V gene are SGHDN and FVKESK. The CDR3 sequence is 18 residues long. The CDR3 protein is CASSQIYRTGSVGYGYTF. The CDR3 coding sequence is TGTGCCAGCAGCCAAATATATAGGACAGGGTCAGTCGGCTATGGCTACACCTTC. Supplemented by reference TRBV14 and TRBJ1-2, the full variable domain reads EAGVTQFPSHSVIEKGQTVTLRCDPISGHDNLYWYRRVMGKEIKFLLHFVKESKQDESGMPNNRFLAERTGGTYSTLKVQPAELEDSGVYFCASSQIYRTGSVGYGYTFGSGTRLTVV.

There are a few counts of this clone. The chain links TRBV29-1 to TRBJ2-2, with 8 nucleotides matching TRBD1. The CDR3 spans 14 residues. The V segment lost 0 bases and the J segment 6 bases; nucleotides outside the gene matches: 3. CDR1 and CDR2 (germline): SQVTM, ANQGSEA. CDR3 DNA sequence: TGCAGCGTTGAAGAGGACAGGGTCGCCGGGGAGCTGTTTTTT. Its protein product is CSVEEDRVAGELFF.

The chain recombines TRBV4-3 with TRBJ1-3; no clear D. Trimming took off 0 bases at V and 0 bases at J, with 12 bases between the two ends. From germline, CDR1 is LGHNA and CDR2 YSLEER. The length of the CDR3 is 17 residues. The CDR3 DNA follows: TGCGCCAGCAGCCAAGATGAGGAAGGAGCCTCTGGAAACACCATATATTTT. Protein sequence: CASSQDEEGASGNTIYF.

V and J are TRBV2 and TRBJ2-7; tentatively, D is TRBD1 (6 bases). CDR1 is SNHLY and CDR2 is FYNNEI in the germline V gene. CDR3 length equals 15 residues. V gave up 5 bases and J gave up 0 bases, with 14 bases separating them. The CDR3 protein is CASSKDSTVSYEQYF. The CDR3, as DNA: TGTGCCAGCAGTAAGGACAGCACCGTCTCCTACGAGCAGTACTTC.

The rearrangement links TRBV28 to TRBJ2-1; D unresolved. CDR3 size: 14 residues. V was shortened by 2 bases and J by 6 bases, with 11 bases between the two germline ends. CDR1 is MDHEN and CDR2 is SYDVKM in the germline V gene. The CDR3 is CASSLADFFNEQFF. The CDR3 bases are TGTGCCAGCAGTTTAGCTGACTTTTTCAATGAGCAGTTCTTC.

The chain has TRBV2 and TRBJ2-1; 8 positions match TRBD1. The CDR3 totals 15 residues. V lost 6 bases to trimming and J lost 0 bases; unmatched junction nucleotides: 4. Germline-derived CDR1 and CDR2 are SNHLY and FYNNEI. The CDR3 sequence is CASSGDRSSYNEQFF. CDR3 sequence (DNA): TGTGCCAGCAGCGGGGACAGGAGCTCCTACAATGAGCAGTTCTTC.

The chain carries TRBV18 and TRBJ1-1; D is possibly TRBD1 (6 bases). Germline V lookup: CDR1 KGHSH, CDR2 LQKENI. With 6 bases removed from V and 6 bases from J, the gap between germline ends came to 26 bases. The CDR3 length is 17 residues. CDR3 region: CASSDANAGDLFSEAFF. The CDR3, as DNA: TGTGCCAGCTCGGATGCGAATGCAGGGGACCTTTTCTCTGAAGCTTTCTTT. The variable domain in full, completed from reference TRBV18 and TRBJ1-1, reads NAGVMQNPRHLVRRRGQEARLRCSPMKGHSHVYWYRQLPEEGLKFMVYLQKENIIDESGMPKERFSAEFPKEGPSILRIQQVVRGDSAAYFCASSDANAGDLFSEAFFGQGTRLTVV.

This chain uses TRBV2 with TRBJ2-7, with TRBD2 identical over 7 bases. Germline lookup yields CDR1 SNHLY and CDR2 FYNNEI. The CDR3 is 14 amino acids. Trimming cost V 6 bases and J 3 bases; bases outside gene matches: 8. CDR3 nucleotide sequence: TGTGCCAGCAGCGGGAGGATGATGAGCTACGAGCAGTACTTC. Translated: CASSGRMMSYEQYF.

This sequence joins TRBV28 and TRBJ2-1, with D possibly being TRBD1 (7 bases). V was shortened by 3 bases and J by 7 bases, with 16 bases between the two germline ends. The CDR3 totals 15 residues. CDR1 is MDHEN and CDR2 is SYDVKM in the germline V gene. The CDR3 nucleotides read TGTGCCAGCAGTTTCGTGCAGGGGGGAAAAAATGAGCAGTTCTTC. Translated: CASSFVQGGKNEQFF.

The rearrangement uses TRBV10-3 and TRBJ2-7; perhaps TRBD2 as D (7 bases). The CDR3 runs 15 residues. Germline assignment: CDR1 ENHRY and CDR2 SYGVKD. With 8 bases removed from V and 1 base from J, the gap between germline ends came to 18 bases. Here the CDR3 DNA reads TGTGCCATCGCCAGAAGGGGGGGAAGTTCCTACGAGCAGTACTTC. Translating it yields CAIARRGGSSYEQYF.

The chain carries TRBV18 and TRBJ2-5, with D maybe TRBD2 (6 bases). This CDR3 is built from 14 residues. The V gene's germline CDR1 is KGHSH and CDR2 LQKENI. Trimming pared 5 bases from V and 0 bases from J, leaving 10 bases between. This CDR3 reads CASSSRDYQETQYF. CDR3 coding DNA: TGTGCCAGCTCATCGCGGGACTACCAAGAGACCCAGTACTTC.

The CDR3 loop reads CASSWAASGGRMNNEQFF. The CDR3 region has the DNA TGTGCCAGCAGTTGGGCCGCTAGCGGGGGGCGTATGAACAATGAGCAGTTCTTC. The chain couples TRBV27 to TRBJ2-1, with 11 positions matching TRBD2. V was pared by 4 bases and J by 5 bases, with 13 bases of the junction left unmatched. The germline V gene encodes CDR1 MNHEY and CDR2 SMNVEV (reference sequence). The CDR3 runs to 18 residues.